This T cell receptor (beta chain) was captured in a study of blood T cell repertoires in COVID-19. About the study: The origin of the acute and convalescent COVID-19 samples was the United States, Italy and Spain. From T cells, B-cell-depleted T cells, or PBMCs came the material, which was cDNA or gDNA.

Methods used by the authors: Amplification of reference gene primers provided the estimated nucleated cell counts. Clones were read by immunoSEQ multiplex PCR, and TCRdb kept only the in-frame ones, dropping some. D and trimming were read from the DNA, whereas the V and J calls and clone size are those reported in that table. The profile shows fewer than 90,000 clones, over 75% of them singletons. The V and J ends lost 8 bases and 0 bases respectively, with 11 bases between them. Germline CDR1 SNHLY, CDR2 FYNNEI. The CDR3 spans 13 residues. The chain links TRBV2 to TRBJ2-7; the D is unclear. This clonotype was obtained from a man aged 70-80 years with acute or convalescent COVID-19. Sequencing was done on a sample of peripheral blood. Written as DNA, the CDR3 is TGTGCCAGCGGCCGACTCACCTCCTACGAGCAGTACTTC. Translated, it gives CASGRLTSYEQYF. Filled out from reference TRBV2 and TRBJ2-7, the complete variable domain reads EPEVTQTPSHQVTQMGQEVILRCVPISNHLYFYWYRQILGQKVEFLVSFYNNEISEKSEIFDDQFSVERPDGSNFTLKIRSTKLEDSAMYFCASGRLTSYEQYFGPGTRLTVT.